The entry below describes one TCR beta chain. The sample is drawn from a study of cytomegalovirus exposure and HLA in healthy donors. A multiplex PCR was run with 60 Vbeta primers and 13 Jbeta primers. Generated by immunoSEQ multiplex PCR, the TCRdb table keeps only in-frame clones and is missing some. Of tens of thousands of clones in the sample, over 60% were seen once. Trimming pared 5 bases from V and 8 bases from J, leaving 12 bases between. CDR3 size: 12 residues. Germline V gene lookup returns CDR1 MDHEN and CDR2 SYDVKM. Material for sequencing was PBMCs. The chain joins TRBV28 to TRBJ1-2; D may be TRBD1 (6 bases). This receptor was identified in a man between 50 and 59 years old in good health and CMV-seropositive. Here the CDR3 reads CASSPPGTGYTF. CDR3 sequence (DNA): TGTGCCAGCAGTCCGCCCGGGACAGGCTACACCTTC.